The next 32 T cell receptor beta chains were all read from a single sample in a study of T-cell reconstitution after alpha-beta-depleted transplantation in children. This sample's TCRbeta library carried unique molecular identifier barcodes. TCRdb fed the PCR reads into MiXCR, producing one record per CDR3 protein. The repertoire holds approximately 400,000 distinct CDR3 sequences, with about 11% as singletons. This sample comprised PBMCs from the stem cell graft donor, obtained from the stem cell graft. The receptors here all came from a human donor who donated a stem cell graft to a child with acute myeloid leukemia.

This rearrangement joins TRBV4-3 to TRBJ2-3; D unclear. Trimming removed 3 bases at V and 1 base at J, with 17 bases between. CDR3 size: 17 residues. The germline V gene has CDR1 LGHNA and CDR2 YSLEER. CDR3 region: CASSHPPSRPRTDTQYF. The CDR3 DNA reads as TGCGCCAGCAGCCACCCTCCCTCGAGACCGCGCACAGATACGCAGTATTTT.

This clonotype showed up just a few times. The chain couples TRBV11-3 to TRBJ2-1; D perhaps matches TRBD2 (6 bases). CDR1 is SGHNT, CDR2 YENEEA, per germline. Trimming cost V 3 bases and J 9 bases, with 12 bases left between them. The CDR3 is 13 residues long. The chain's CDR3 is CASSLAGSREQFF. The CDR3 nucleotides are TGTGCCAGCAGCTTGGCCGGGAGCCGTGAGCAGTTCTTC.

This clonotype has at least ten counts. V gene TRBV27 combines with J gene TRBJ1-5; D is undetermined. The CDR3 consists of 13 residues. The germline V and J ends were trimmed by 4 bases and 9 bases, with 13 bases remaining between them. Germline V lookup: CDR1 MNHEY, CDR2 SMNVEV (reference sequence). The CDR3 DNA follows: TGTGCCAGCAGTTCCAGTCCAGGAGGGCCCCAGCATTTT. Residues: CASSSSPGGPQHF.

This chain links TRBV20-1 with TRBJ2-2, with 7 bases that match TRBD1. The trim removed 5 bases at V and 7 bases at J, leaving 10 bases unmatched. Germline CDR1 is DFQATT and CDR2 is SNEGSKA (reference sequence). The CDR3 is made up of 14 amino acids. CDR3 sequence reads: CSAELLTGLGELFF. The CDR3 region has the DNA TGCAGTGCTGAACTGCTGACAGGGCTCGGGGAGCTGTTTTTT.

The V call is TRBV7-9, the J call TRBJ1-1, with TRBD1 as a possible D gene (6 bases). CDR1 is SEHNR, CDR2 FQNEAQ, per germline (reference sequence). The length of the CDR3 is 14 residues. Trimming pared 2 bases from V and 3 bases from J, leaving 10 bases between. CDR3: CASSLMSGDTEAFF. The CDR3 DNA reads TGTGCCAGCAGCTTAATGTCAGGGGACACTGAAGCTTTCTTT.

CDR3 bases: TGTGCCAGCAGCGTAGAGGGGTCAGGACAGGGCTGGGACACAGATACGCAGTATTTT. Its protein product is CASSVEGSGQGWDTDTQYF. This chain links TRBV9 with TRBJ2-3; 8 bases are shared with TRBD1. From germline, CDR1 is SGDLS and CDR2 YYNGEE. The CDR3 has 19 residues. Unmatched junction bases numbered 14, after V lost 0 bases and J lost 2 bases. Complete variable domain (other parts from reference TRBV9 and TRBJ2-3): DSGVTQTPKHLITATGQRVTLRCSPRSGDLSVYWYQQSLDQGLQFLIQYYNGEERAKGNILERFSAQQFPDLHSELNLSSLELGDSALYFCASSVEGSGQGWDTDTQYFGPGTRLTVL.

This clonotype was detected only a few times. The genes are TRBV6-5 and TRBJ2-7; a weak D match, TRBD2 (5 bases). The V and J ends lost 2 bases and 2 bases respectively, with 7 bases between them. From germline, CDR1 is MNHEY and CDR2 SVGAGI. CDR3 length: 13 amino acids. The CDR3 coding sequence is TGTGCCAGCAGTTACAGGGAGCCCTACGAGCAGTACTTC. Its translation: CASSYREPYEQYF.

As for this clonotype: This may be a read error: a much more frequent sequence differs by one nucleotide. The chain joins TRBV20-1 to TRBJ2-1, with 9 bases fitting TRBD2. Germline V lookup: CDR1 DFQATT, CDR2 SNEGSKA (reference sequence). This CDR3 contains 14 residues. The CDR3 DNA follows: TGCTGTGCTAGAGCGGCTAGCGGGATCGGTGAGCAGTTCTTC. Translation gives CCARAASGIGEQFF.

V and J are TRBV9 and TRBJ2-5; D might be TRBD1 (6 bases). Between the trimmed V and J ends, which lost 0 bases and 4 bases, there was a span of 13 bases. There are 15 residues in the CDR3. Germline V lookup: CDR1 SGDLS, CDR2 YYNGEE. This CDR3 reads CASSVEWGLGETQYF. CDR3 sequence (DNA): TGTGCCAGCAGCGTAGAGTGGGGGCTAGGAGAGACCCAGTACTTC.

The chain uses TRBV20-1 and TRBJ2-5, with a tentative D call TRBD1 (6 bases). This CDR3 has 12 residues. Trimming shortened V by 2 bases and J by 5 bases, and 9 bases separated the two germline ends. The germline V gene encodes CDR1 DFQATT and CDR2 SNEGSKA (reference sequence). In DNA, the CDR3 is TGCAGTGCTAGAAGGGGGTTTGAGACCCAGTACTTC. Amino acid sequence: CSARRGFETQYF.

The sample holds many counts of this clonotype. The V gene is TRBV4-1, the J gene TRBJ2-7; D tentatively reads TRBD1 or TRBD2 (5 bases each). The CDR3 length is 14 residues. Trimming pared 2 bases from V and 0 bases from J, leaving 8 bases between. Germline loops: CDR1 MGHRA, CDR2 YSYEKL. The CDR3 spells CASSQPGRSYEQYF. The CDR3 DNA is TGCGCCAGCAGCCAACCGGGACGCTCCTACGAGCAGTACTTC.

This sequence joins TRBV7-9 and TRBJ2-5, with a possible D match to TRBD1 (6 bases). CDR1 and CDR2 (germline): SEHNR, FQNEAQ (reference sequence). This CDR3 has 14 amino acids. V lost 5 bases, J lost 2 bases, and 12 bases lay in between. The CDR3 nucleotides are TGTGCCAGCAGCATTGGACAGCAACAAGAGACCCAGTACTTC. Residues: CASSIGQQQETQYF. Drawing the rest from reference TRBV7-9 and TRBJ2-5, the complete variable domain is DTGVSQNPRHKITKRGQNVTFRCDPISEHNRLYWYRQTLGQGPEFLTYFQNEAQLEKSRLLSDRFSAERPKGSFSTLEIQRTEQGDSAMYLCASSIGQQQETQYFGPGTRLLVL.

As concerns this clonotype: A clone one base away is much larger, so this may be a read error. The gene calls are TRBV20-1 and TRBJ1-2; 8 bases are a match to TRBD1. The CDR3 loop spans 13 amino acids. Germline V gives CDR1 DFQATT, CDR2 SNEGSKA (reference sequence). The CDR3 sequence: CSTSPDRAYGYTF. The CDR3, as DNA: TGCAGTACTAGCCCGGACAGGGCCTATGGCTACACCTTC.

The chain recombines TRBV5-1 with TRBJ1-2; a possible D gene is TRBD1 (6 bases). Trimming took 3 bases from V and 4 from J, leaving 19 bases between them. The germline gives CDR1 SGHRS, CDR2 YFSETQ. This CDR3 has 16 amino acids. The CDR3 spells CASSSYGRGFAYGYTF. CDR3 nucleotides: TGCGCCAGCAGCTCCTACGGAAGGGGGTTTGCCTATGGCTACACCTTC.

This clonotype was counted between two and nine times. V gene TRBV27 combines with J gene TRBJ2-3, with a tentative D call TRBD1 (6 bases). Trimming stripped 4 bases from V and 5 bases from J, with 13 bases between. The germline V gene has CDR1 MNHEY and CDR2 SMNVEV (reference sequence). The CDR3 has 14 residues. The CDR3 here is CASSSTDRLDTQYF. The CDR3 DNA reads as TGTGCCAGCAGTTCGACAGACAGGTTAGATACGCAGTATTTT.

V gene TRBV29-1 combines with J gene TRBJ2-1; either TRBD1 or TRBD2 may supply D (5 bases each). Germline CDR1 reads SQVTM; CDR2 reads ANQGSEA. Deletions cut 5 bases from V and 8 bases from J, with 10 bases between. This CDR3 spans 11 amino acids. The CDR3 protein is CSVSGLDEQFF. CDR3 sequence (DNA): TGCAGCGTTTCGGGGCTCGATGAGCAGTTCTTC.

This clonotype has more than one count but fewer than ten. The V call is TRBV29-1, the J call TRBJ1-1; 9 bases agree with TRBD1. The CDR3 is 13 amino acids. The ends lost 4 bases at V and 1 base at J; junction bases unmatched: 1. The germline CDR1 and CDR2 sequences are SQVTM and ANQGSEA. The CDR3: CSVAGQGNTEAFF. DNA for the CDR3: TGCAGCGTTGCGGGACAGGGGAACACTGAAGCTTTCTTT.

The genes are TRBV9 and TRBJ2-3; D remains ambiguous. V was shortened by 1 base and J by 5 bases, with 14 bases between the two germline ends. In germline, CDR1 is SGDLS, CDR2 YYNGEE. The CDR3 is 15 residues long. The CDR3 nucleotides are TGTGCCAGCAGCGTATCCGGCGGCCTGGAAGATACGCAGTATTTT. Translated, it gives CASSVSGGLEDTQYF.

J is TRBJ2-3 and V is TRBV20-1; 10 nucleotides match TRBD2. Germline CDR1 and CDR2: DFQATT and SNEGSKA (reference sequence). CDR3 length: 16 amino acids. Unmatched junction bases numbered 12, after V lost 5 bases and J lost 4 bases. CDR3 region: CSAVELAGDWADTQYF. DNA for the CDR3: TGCAGTGCTGTGGAGCTAGCGGGAGATTGGGCAGATACGCAGTATTTT.

This clonotype was seen at least ten times. V and J are TRBV5-5 and TRBJ1-5; tentatively, D is TRBD1 (5 bases). The germline CDR1 and CDR2 sequences are SGHKS and YYEKEE (reference sequence). This CDR3 region has 14 residues. Between the trimmed V and J ends, which lost 2 bases and 8 bases, there was a span of 14 bases. CDR3 sequence reads: CASSFSGDQKPQHF. The CDR3 DNA reads TGTGCCAGCAGCTTTTCGGGGGACCAAAAGCCCCAGCATTTT. Combining the CDR3 with reference TRBV5-5 and TRBJ1-5 gives the whole variable domain DAGVTQSPTHLIKTRGQQVTLRCSPISGHKSVSWYQQVLGQGPQFIFQYYEKEERGRGNFPDRFSARQFPNYSSELNVNALLLGDSALYLCASSFSGDQKPQHFGDGTRLSIL.

This clonotype was detected many times. The CDR3 region is CASSSGEQPQHF. The CDR3 DNA is TGTGCCAGCAGTTCAGGGGAGCAGCCCCAGCATTTT. The genes are TRBV7-9 and TRBJ1-5; a weak D match, TRBD1 (6 bases). The CDR3 has 12 amino acids. Trimming cost V 6 bases and J 7 bases, with 10 bases left between them. Germline loops: CDR1 SEHNR, CDR2 FQNEAQ (reference sequence).

This clonotype was observed many times. This rearrangement joins TRBV7-2 to TRBJ2-2, with TRBD2 matching 7 bases. The CDR3 is 16 residues long. V gave up 3 bases and J gave up 1 base; unmatched junction bases: 5. Per germline, CDR1 SGHTA and CDR2 FQGNSA. The CDR3 DNA reads as TGTGCCAGCAGCTTCAACCAGCGGGGGAACACCGGGGAGCTGTTTTTT. Encoded protein: CASSFNQRGNTGELFF.

This clonotype was recorded a few times. The rearrangement links TRBV12-5 to TRBJ2-3; 9 bases fit TRBD1. Losses at the gene ends were 3 bases for V and 3 bases for J; bases not matched to a gene: 1. There are 14 residues in the CDR3. CDR1 is LGHNT, CDR2 FRNRAP, per germline. CDR3: CASGLGQGTDTQYF. The CDR3 DNA is TGTGCTAGTGGTTTAGGACAGGGGACAGATACGCAGTATTTT.

There are a few counts of this clonotype. The chain uses TRBV29-1 and TRBJ2-3, with D perhaps TRBD1 or TRBD2 (5 bases each). The CDR3 extends over 14 amino acids. From germline, CDR1 is SQVTM and CDR2 ANQGSEA. Trimming cost V 4 bases and J 4 bases, with 15 bases left between them. The DNA of the CDR3 is TGCAGCGTTGCCGGGACCGCCGGTCCAGATACGCAGTATTTT. As protein: CSVAGTAGPDTQYF.

This clonotype occurred many times. The rearrangement uses TRBV5-5 and TRBJ2-5, with 7 bases aligning to TRBD1. Germline assignment: CDR1 SGHKS and CDR2 YYEKEE (reference sequence). V was pared by 4 bases and J by 0 bases, with 0 bases of the junction left unmatched. CDR3 length: 13 amino acids. The CDR3 DNA sequence: TGTGCCAGCAGCGGGACAGACCAAGAGACCCAGTACTTC. This codes for CASSGTDQETQYF.

This clonotype has only a few counts. The rearrangement joins TRBV20-1 to TRBJ2-7; TRBD2 agrees at 15 bases. The CDR3 runs 18 residues. J gave up 0 bases and V 4 bases, and 10 bases lay outside the gene matches. Germline V gives CDR1 DFQATT, CDR2 SNEGSKA (reference sequence). In nucleotides, the CDR3 is TGCAGTGCTACAGCGGGACTAGCGGGAGGTCCCACCTCCTACGAGCAGTACTTC. Encoded protein: CSATAGLAGGPTSYEQYF.

This clonotype was detected only a few times. The chain has TRBV7-2 and TRBJ2-7; D possibly corresponds to TRBD2 (5 bases). Trimming shortened V by 5 bases and J by 2 bases, and 10 bases separated the two germline ends. Germline CDR1 is SGHTA and CDR2 is FQGNSA. This CDR3 has 13 amino acids. The CDR3 nucleotides are TGTGCCAGCAGCGGACGGGGTGCCTACGAGCAGTACGTC. It codes for CASSGRGAYEQYV.

The sample holds a few counts of this clonotype. The chain links TRBV20-1 to TRBJ1-1; D gene uncertain. Germline lookup yields CDR1 DFQATT and CDR2 SNEGSKA (reference sequence). V dropped 4 bases and J dropped 2 bases, with 11 bases sitting between them. The CDR3 loop spans 13 amino acids. The CDR3 DNA sequence: TGCAGTGCTAATGATAGATCTAACACTGAAGCTTTCTTT. Its protein is CSANDRSNTEAFF.

This clonotype has at least ten counts. The chain carries TRBV12-3 or TRBV12-4 and TRBJ1-5; 7 bases line up with TRBD1. The CDR3 loop spans 13 amino acids. Losses at the gene ends were 6 bases for V and 3 bases for J; bases not matched to a gene: 2. CDR3 amino acids: CASRTGTNQPQHF. Here the CDR3 DNA reads TGTGCCAGCAGGACAGGGACCAATCAGCCCCAGCATTTT.

This chain connects TRBV4-1 to TRBJ2-1, with 9 positions matching TRBD2. V shed 0 bases, J shed 4 bases, and the junction held 4 bases outside the gene matches. This CDR3 spans 16 amino acids. The germline gives CDR1 MGHRA, CDR2 YSYEKL. CDR3 in amino acids: CASSQEGRGGYNEQFF. As DNA, the CDR3 is TGCGCCAGCAGCCAAGAGGGGCGGGGGGGTTACAATGAGCAGTTCTTC.

V is TRBV25-1 and J is TRBJ1-6; D unresolved. Trimming took off 1 base at V and 7 bases at J, with 5 bases between the two ends. Germline assignment: CDR1 MGHDK and CDR2 SYGVNS. The CDR3 is 13 amino acids. The CDR3 sequence is CASSESRNSPLHF. CDR3 DNA: TGTGCCAGCAGTGAATCGAGGAATTCACCCCTCCACTTT.

This clonotype has a handful of counts. The chain has TRBV20-1 and TRBJ1-1, with D uncertain. The ends were cut back, 0 bases at V and 1 base at J, with 6 bases in the middle. Per the germline V gene, CDR1 is DFQATT and CDR2 is SNEGSKA (reference sequence). This CDR3 is 13 amino acids long. The CDR3 loop is CSARDQPNTEAFF. CDR3 in DNA: TGCAGTGCTAGAGATCAGCCGAACACTGAAGCTTTCTTT.